This T cell receptor (beta chain) was sequenced in a study of CD8 T cells in Susac syndrome. Healthy donors, matched for age and sex, constituted the control group. The CDR3 runs 14 residues. Germline trimming cut 5 bases from V and 5 bases from J; bases unmatched to any gene: 6. Germline V gives CDR1 SGHRS, CDR2 YFSETQ. A quantity of about 0.5 to 1 ug RNA underwent reverse transcription using random hexamers. Across 54 Vbeta and 13 Jbeta, TCR beta CDR3 was amplified with immunoSEQ multiplex PCR. TCRdb processed the immunoSEQ multiplex PCR reads anew with MiXCR; each CDR3 protein has one entry. The table lists under 200,000 distinct CDR3 sequences, 92% of them singletons.

Sequencing was done on a sample of CD4+ T cells from PBMCs. This chain uses TRBV5-1 with TRBJ2-3; TRBD1 aligns across 9 bases. This TCR was recovered from a human donor in good health. The CDR3 protein is CASSRDRERDTQYF. CDR3 DNA: TGCGCCAGCAGTAGGGACAGGGAGAGAGATACGCAGTATTTT.